The rows below give T cell receptor beta chains drawn from one sample of a study of post-analysis software for immune sequencing data. TCRdb recomputed calls from the PCR reads with MiXCR, one row per CDR3 protein. This table has approximately 770,000 distinct CDR3 sequences, 35% to 55% appearing once. The sample consisted of blood. The receptors originated from a girl between 10 and 17 years old with multiple sclerosis. The CDR3 runs from the conserved cysteine through the conserved F or W. Each record gives: D gene, V gene, CDR3 protein. The D gene is left open where the match is weak.

d_gene: TRBD2
v_gene: TRBV4-2
CDR3aa: CASTRAAGEGYEQYF

d_gene: NA
v_gene: TRBV20-1
CDR3aa: CSATLGQSTDTQYF

d_gene: NA
v_gene: TRBV20-1
CDR3aa: CSAHKGGFPSYEQYF

d_gene: NA
v_gene: TRBV20-1
CDR3aa: CSARDSDGYGYTF

d_gene: NA
v_gene: TRBV4-1
CDR3aa: CASSQVQGSYEQYF

d_gene: TRBD1
v_gene: TRBV7-6
CDR3aa: CASSMGQGTDTQYF

d_gene: TRBD1
v_gene: TRBV4-1
CDR3aa: CASSQEVTGFNQPQHF

d_gene: NA
v_gene: TRBV20-1
CDR3aa: CSARVGVGGADTQYF

d_gene: NA
v_gene: TRBV7-3
CDR3aa: CASSVGQFTTDTQYF

d_gene: TRBD2
v_gene: TRBV10-2
CDR3aa: CASSDGGQYF

d_gene: NA
v_gene: TRBV12-3/TRBV12-4
CDR3aa: CASTGGCNEQFF

d_gene: NA
v_gene: TRBV3-1
CDR3aa: CASSQDKHQPQHF

d_gene: TRBD2
v_gene: TRBV10-2
CDR3aa: CASSVSGRRNEQFF

d_gene: NA
v_gene: TRBV12-3/TRBV12-4
CDR3aa: CASSSGGSYEQFF

d_gene: NA
v_gene: TRBV24-1
CDR3aa: CAASDPQPAQETQYF

d_gene: NA
v_gene: TRBV3-1
CDR3aa: CASSQQAASFEQYF

d_gene: NA
v_gene: TRBV5-1
CDR3aa: CASSLILDPPRYF

d_gene: TRBD2
v_gene: TRBV12-5
CDR3aa: CASGLSGGLNYEQYF

d_gene: NA
v_gene: TRBV6-5
CDR3aa: CASSQEVPSSNQPQHF

d_gene: NA
v_gene: TRBV24-1
CDR3aa: CATSSPGKNIQYF

d_gene: NA
v_gene: TRBV3-1
CDR3aa: CASSQVVGETDTQYF

d_gene: NA
v_gene: TRBV20-1
CDR3aa: CSARHFSYNEQFF

d_gene: NA
v_gene: TRBV12-3/TRBV12-4
CDR3aa: CASSLGLVFEQFF

d_gene: NA
v_gene: TRBV29-1
CDR3aa: CSGSAYYNEQFF

d_gene: TRBD2
v_gene: TRBV7-8
CDR3aa: CASGPQASGKYEQYF

d_gene: TRBD1
v_gene: TRBV19
CDR3aa: CASSPDRMRGYTF

d_gene: TRBD2
v_gene: TRBV12-3/TRBV12-4
CDR3aa: CASSFPSGTSYNEQFF

d_gene: TRBD1
v_gene: TRBV18
CDR3aa: CASSPFSGTGAPSGANVLTF

d_gene: TRBD2
v_gene: TRBV9
CDR3aa: CASGLAGVPKETQYF

d_gene: NA
v_gene: TRBV20-1
CDR3aa: CSASRANSANYGYTF

d_gene: TRBD2
v_gene: TRBV3-1
CDR3aa: CASSPTSGDNGQFF

d_gene: TRBD2
v_gene: TRBV12-5
CDR3aa: CASGRRGTSGRVEQFF

d_gene: NA
v_gene: TRBV20-1
CDR3aa: CSARTSYNEQFF

d_gene: NA
v_gene: TRBV12-3/TRBV12-4
CDR3aa: CASSLGEIHNEQFF

d_gene: TRBD1
v_gene: TRBV25-1
CDR3aa: CASSESEGARATEAFF

d_gene: NA
v_gene: TRBV28
CDR3aa: CATGLYSARDNEQFF

d_gene: TRBD1
v_gene: TRBV30
CDR3aa: CAWSSGTGVGEKLFF

d_gene: TRBD1
v_gene: TRBV7-2
CDR3aa: CASSFWTGVYEQYF

d_gene: NA
v_gene: TRBV6-1
CDR3aa: CASSEDGGQGSPLHF

d_gene: TRBD2
v_gene: TRBV5-1
CDR3aa: CASREGTSGGPDTQYF

d_gene: TRBD1
v_gene: TRBV11-2
CDR3aa: CASSLVGWHRGLGEKLFF

d_gene: NA
v_gene: TRBV6-6
CDR3aa: CASSYEGVSSPLHF

d_gene: NA
v_gene: TRBV20-1
CDR3aa: CSARLDGYTF

d_gene: NA
v_gene: TRBV9
CDR3aa: CASSVVPLGNEQFF

d_gene: TRBD1
v_gene: TRBV29-1
CDR3aa: CSVARTGDAYNEQFF

d_gene: TRBD1
v_gene: TRBV6-5
CDR3aa: CASSYSIGQGTYEQYF

d_gene: TRBD1
v_gene: TRBV7-9
CDR3aa: CASSSLSLGKGASYNEQFF

d_gene: TRBD2
v_gene: TRBV19
CDR3aa: CASSPAGGGYEQYF

d_gene: NA
v_gene: TRBV27
CDR3aa: CASSLSPLDTQYF

d_gene: NA
v_gene: TRBV20-1
CDR3aa: CSARDFQGADYGYTF

d_gene: TRBD2
v_gene: TRBV6-2/TRBV6-3
CDR3aa: CASSLLAGFGEQFF

d_gene: NA
v_gene: TRBV20-1
CDR3aa: CSARDLGGVFGETQYF

d_gene: NA
v_gene: TRBV7-9
CDR3aa: CASSSGQGGQETQYF

d_gene: NA
v_gene: TRBV3-1
CDR3aa: CASSPRKGRETQYF

d_gene: NA
v_gene: TRBV7-6
CDR3aa: CASSPRVMNSPLHF

d_gene: NA
v_gene: TRBV27
CDR3aa: CASSLSPSGYEQYF

d_gene: NA
v_gene: TRBV7-8
CDR3aa: CASSRVGELGEQYF